This T cell receptor (beta chain) was found in a study of T cell responses to AZD1222 COVID-19 vaccine. Overall study results and limits: Regions 160-218 and 743-854 held dominance among vaccine-associated CD4 TCRs, which spanned spike. Donors in the cohort were predominantly white British and more often female, and clonal diversity was possibly underestimated.

In regard to this clone: As yet, its antigen is unknown.

Germline lookup yields CDR1 SGHNT and CDR2 YENEEA. The CDR3 sequence is 14 residues long. V shed 5 bases and J shed 6 bases, with 13 bases lying between them. Measured with immunoSEQ multiplex PCR; TCRdb has only the in-frame clones, and not every one. Of about 140,000 clones in the sample, roughly 92% were seen once. The source of this sequence is an adult in good health. The sequenced sample was peripheral blood, obtained on day 0 of AZD1222 vaccination. The chain recombines TRBV11-3 with TRBJ2-2; D is ambiguous. Here the CDR3 reads CASSAERDPGELFF. In nucleotides, the CDR3 is TGTGCCAGCAGCGCTGAAAGGGATCCCGGGGAGCTGTTTTTT.